The entry below describes one TCR beta chain. Blood sampling took place at baseline, cycle 4 day 1, and cycle 7 day 1. V was clipped by 2 bases and J by 1 base, with 8 bases between them. Germline lookup yields CDR1 SGHKS and CDR2 YYEKEE (reference sequence). This CDR3 is built from 14 residues. These data are taken from a study of OX40 agonist ivuxolimab in advanced cancers. Assay: immunoSEQ multiplex PCR; the TCRdb copy retains only in-frame clones and omits some. Among tens of thousands of clones listed, approximately 84% were seen once. This TCR was sampled from an adult with an advanced solid tumor such as melanoma, head and neck, liver or kidney cancer. Sequences were derived from CD4+ or CD8+ T cells sorted from blood, sampled in a trial of the OX40 agonist ivuxolimab. J is TRBJ2-3 and V is TRBV5-5; D call uncertain. The CDR3 DNA is TGTGCCAGCAGCTTCTTGGCTGGCACAGATACGCAGTATTTT. Amino acids: CASSFLAGTDTQYF.